These 3 T cell receptor beta chains share one sample of origin, sequenced in a study of T-cell reconstitution after alpha-beta-depleted transplantation in children. Study-wide findings and caveats: By about two months after transplant, alpha-beta T cells reportedly arose from several hundred graft clones that had expanded.

During its preparation, the TCRbeta library received unique molecular identifiers. A single record per CDR3 protein comes from TCRdb applying MiXCR to the PCR reads. The top ten hold more than 20% of the sample, which has roughly 30,000 distinct CDR3 sequences, roughly 6.7% seen once. Their specific antigens are unknown. The source was peripheral blood, collected 60 days after TCRalphabeta/CD19-depleted stem cell transplant. The receptors here all came from a child under three years old who had a stem cell transplant for acute myeloid leukemia, so the T cells may come from the graft donor.

This clonotype has at least ten counts. The rearrangement uses TRBV9 and TRBJ2-1; 11 positions agree with TRBD2. This CDR3 spans 15 amino acids. The junction had 4 bases not matched to a gene; V was cut back by 4 bases and J by 4 bases. Germline CDR1 reads SGDLS; CDR2 reads YYNGEE. CDR3 amino acids: CASSPRTSGYNEQFF. The CDR3 DNA reads as TGTGCCAGCAGCCCCAGGACTAGCGGGTACAATGAGCAGTTCTTC.

In its sample, this clonotype was seen many times. The rearrangement joins TRBV4-3 to TRBJ2-7; D is uncertain. V was clipped by 0 bases and J by 3 bases, with 15 bases between them. The germline gives CDR1 LGHNA, CDR2 YSLEER. This CDR3 region has 16 residues. CDR3 sequence reads: CASSQDPTLRSYEQYF. The CDR3 DNA sequence: TGCGCCAGCAGCCAAGATCCGACCCTCCGTAGCTACGAGCAGTACTTC.

This clonotype occurred many times. The chain is built from TRBV13 and TRBJ2-7, with TRBD2 matching over 12 bases. V dropped 5 bases and J dropped 4; count of bases not matched to a gene: 6. Germline V gives CDR1 PRHDT, CDR2 FYEKMQ (reference sequence). The CDR3 covers 15 residues. The CDR3 sequence is CASSRLAGGPYEQYF. In DNA form, the CDR3 reads TGTGCCAGCAGCCGCCTAGCGGGAGGGCCGTACGAGCAGTACTTC.